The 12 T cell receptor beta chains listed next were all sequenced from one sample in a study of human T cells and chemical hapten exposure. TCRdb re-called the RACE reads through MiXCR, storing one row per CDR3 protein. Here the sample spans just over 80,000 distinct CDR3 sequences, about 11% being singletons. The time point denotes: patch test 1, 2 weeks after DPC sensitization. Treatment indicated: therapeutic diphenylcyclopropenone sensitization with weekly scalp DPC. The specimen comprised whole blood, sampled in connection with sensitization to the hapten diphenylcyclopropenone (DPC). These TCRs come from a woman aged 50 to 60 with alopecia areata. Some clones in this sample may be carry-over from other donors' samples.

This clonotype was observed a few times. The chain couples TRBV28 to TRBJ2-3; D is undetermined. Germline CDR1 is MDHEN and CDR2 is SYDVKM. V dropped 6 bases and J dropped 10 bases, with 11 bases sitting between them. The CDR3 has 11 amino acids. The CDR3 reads CASSGPIAQYF. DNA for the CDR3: TGTGCCAGCAGCGGTCCCATTGCGCAGTATTTT.

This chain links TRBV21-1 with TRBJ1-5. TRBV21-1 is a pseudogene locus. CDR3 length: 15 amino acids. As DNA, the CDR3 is TGTGCCAGCCGCGGCACGGATATGGGCAATCAGCCCCAGCATTTT. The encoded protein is CASRGTDMGNQPQHF.

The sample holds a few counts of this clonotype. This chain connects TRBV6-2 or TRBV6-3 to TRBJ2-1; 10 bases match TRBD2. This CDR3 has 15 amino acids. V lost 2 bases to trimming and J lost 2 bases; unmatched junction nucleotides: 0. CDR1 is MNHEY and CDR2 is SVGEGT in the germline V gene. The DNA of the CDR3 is TGTGCCAGCAGTTACGGACTAGCGGCCTACAATGAGCAGTTCTTC. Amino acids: CASSYGLAAYNEQFF.

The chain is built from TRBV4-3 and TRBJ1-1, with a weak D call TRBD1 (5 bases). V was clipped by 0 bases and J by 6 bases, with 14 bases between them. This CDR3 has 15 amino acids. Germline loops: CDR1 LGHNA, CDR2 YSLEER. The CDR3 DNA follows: TGCGCCAGCAGCCAAGAGACGGGGCCCCGGGCTGAAGCTTTCTTT. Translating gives CASSQETGPRAEAFF.

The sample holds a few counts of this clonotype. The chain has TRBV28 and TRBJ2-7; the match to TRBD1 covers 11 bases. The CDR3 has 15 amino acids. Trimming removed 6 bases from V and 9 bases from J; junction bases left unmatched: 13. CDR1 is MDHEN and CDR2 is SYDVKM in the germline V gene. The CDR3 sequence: CASRKLDRGLLGQYF. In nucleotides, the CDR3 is TGTGCCAGCAGGAAATTGGACAGGGGGCTGCTGGGGCAGTACTTC.

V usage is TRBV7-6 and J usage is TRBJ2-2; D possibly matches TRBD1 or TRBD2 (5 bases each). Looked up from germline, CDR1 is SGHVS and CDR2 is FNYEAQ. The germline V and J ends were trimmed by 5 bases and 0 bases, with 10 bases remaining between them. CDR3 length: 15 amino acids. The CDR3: CASSPGTANTGELFF. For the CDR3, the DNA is TGTGCCAGCAGCCCCGGGACGGCGAACACCGGGGAGCTGTTTTTT.

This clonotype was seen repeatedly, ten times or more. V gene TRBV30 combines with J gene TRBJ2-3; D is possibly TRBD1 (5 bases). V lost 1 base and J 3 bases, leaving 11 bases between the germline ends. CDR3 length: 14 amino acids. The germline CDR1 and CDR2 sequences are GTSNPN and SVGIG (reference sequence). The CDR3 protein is CAWSADSPTDTQYF. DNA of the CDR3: TGTGCCTGGAGTGCAGACAGCCCGACAGATACGCAGTATTTT.

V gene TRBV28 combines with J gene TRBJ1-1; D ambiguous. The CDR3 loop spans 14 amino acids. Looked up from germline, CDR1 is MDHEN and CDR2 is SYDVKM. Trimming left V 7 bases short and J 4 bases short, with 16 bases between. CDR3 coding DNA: TGTGCCAGCAATACCCCGGGTCGACGCACTGAAGCTTTCTTT. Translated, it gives CASNTPGRRTEAFF.

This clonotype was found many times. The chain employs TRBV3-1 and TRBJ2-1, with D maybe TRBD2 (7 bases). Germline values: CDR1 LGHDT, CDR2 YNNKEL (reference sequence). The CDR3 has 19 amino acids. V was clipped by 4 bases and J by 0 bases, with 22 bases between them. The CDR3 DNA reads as TGTGCCAGCAGCCCAGAGGGGGGGATTAGCGGAGGCTCCTACAATGAGCAGTTCTTC. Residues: CASSPEGGISGGSYNEQFF.

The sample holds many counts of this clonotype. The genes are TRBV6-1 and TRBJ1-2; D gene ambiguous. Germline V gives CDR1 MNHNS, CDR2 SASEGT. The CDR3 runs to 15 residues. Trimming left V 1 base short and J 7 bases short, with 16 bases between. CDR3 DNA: TGTGCCAGCAGTGAAGTACTTGCGGGATCCTCTGGCTACACCTTC. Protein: CASSEVLAGSSGYTF.

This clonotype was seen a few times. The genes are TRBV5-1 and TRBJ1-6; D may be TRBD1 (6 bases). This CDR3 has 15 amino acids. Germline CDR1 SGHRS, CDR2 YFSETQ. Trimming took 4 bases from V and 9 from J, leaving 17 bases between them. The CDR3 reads CASSISTGYGSPLHF. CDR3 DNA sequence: TGCGCCAGCAGCATATCGACAGGCTATGGTTCACCCCTCCACTTT. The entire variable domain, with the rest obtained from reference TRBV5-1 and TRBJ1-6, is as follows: KAGVTQTPRYLIKTRGQQVTLSCSPISGHRSVSWYQQTPGQGLQFLFEYFSETQRNKGNFPGRFSGRQFSNSRSEMNVSTLELGDSALYLCASSISTGYGSPLHFGNGTRLTVT.

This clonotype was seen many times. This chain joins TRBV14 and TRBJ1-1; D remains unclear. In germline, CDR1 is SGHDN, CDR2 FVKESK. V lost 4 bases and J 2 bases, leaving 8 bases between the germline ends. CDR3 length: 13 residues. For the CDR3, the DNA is TGTGCCAGCAGCCCACGAGGAAACACTGAAGCTTTCTTT. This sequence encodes CASSPRGNTEAFF.